Following are 16 T cell receptor beta chains from one sample sequenced in a study of beta chain features in type 1 diabetes. Expressed TCRB transcripts got sequenced, as all isolated RNA was reverse transcribed. The assay was immunoSEQ multiplex PCR, and TCRdb's table has in-frame clones only and misses some. The data show tens of thousands of clones, about 51% seen once. Sequenced sample: Tregs from blood. Receptors were obtained from a young woman in good health.

The rearrangement uses TRBV9 and TRBJ2-1, with a tentative D call TRBD2 (5 bases). The CDR3 is 14 residues long. Trimming took off 7 bases at V and 1 base at J, with 12 bases between the two ends. The germline V gene has CDR1 SGDLS and CDR2 YYNGEE. The CDR3, as DNA: TGTGCCAGCTCACGAAGCGGATCCTACAATGAGCAGTTCTTC. This translates into CASSRSGSYNEQFF.

The V and J genes are TRBV28 and TRBJ2-2; 7 positions agree with TRBD2. Per germline, CDR1 MDHEN and CDR2 SYDVKM. The CDR3 is 16 amino acids. Germline trimming cut 5 bases from V and 6 bases from J; bases unmatched to any gene: 12. The CDR3 reads CASSPPPGGSSGELFF. The DNA of the CDR3 is TGTGCCAGCAGTCCCCCCCCGGGCGGGAGCTCCGGGGAGCTGTTTTTT.

The rearrangement uses TRBV28 and TRBJ2-3; D is possibly TRBD2 (6 bases). The CDR3 contains 16 residues. The germline V and J ends were trimmed by 4 bases and 1 base, with 15 bases remaining between them. Per the germline V gene, CDR1 is MDHEN and CDR2 is SYDVKM. The CDR3 loop reads CASSSPRSGRTDTQYF. For the CDR3, the DNA is TGTGCCAGCAGTTCCCCTCGGAGCGGGCGCACAGATACGCAGTATTTT.

The V and J genes are TRBV6-1 and TRBJ2-3; the match to TRBD2 covers 12 bases. V lost 3 bases, J lost 2 bases, and 6 bases stayed unmatched. The germline V gene encodes CDR1 MNHNS and CDR2 SASEGT. The CDR3 is made up of 17 amino acids. CDR3 protein: CASSEIRLAGATDTQYF. CDR3 bases: TGTGCCAGCAGTGAGATTAGACTAGCGGGGGCCACAGATACGCAGTATTTT.

V and J are TRBV18 and TRBJ2-7, with D possibly matching TRBD1 (5 bases). CDR3 length: 14 amino acids. The V and J ends lost 3 bases and 6 bases respectively, with 15 bases between them. Germline lookup yields CDR1 KGHSH and CDR2 LQKENI. The CDR3 coding sequence is TGTGCCAGCTCACCGGTACAAGGGGAAGTCGAGCAGTACTTC. The encoded protein is CASSPVQGEVEQYF.

This clone has just a few counts. Relative to the germline gene, one junction end is altered; a read error may explain this. J is TRBJ2-1 and V is TRBV6-6; the D is unclear. Germline CDR1 reads MNHNY; CDR2 reads SVGAGI (reference sequence). The CDR3 runs to 12 residues. The CDR3, as DNA: TGTGCCAGCAGCCCCGAGGCGGCTCCGCCACTCTTC. Its translation: CASSPEAAPPLF.

This clone was observed a handful of times. This rearrangement joins TRBV28 to TRBJ1-5, with 8 positions matching TRBD1. In germline, CDR1 is MDHEN, CDR2 SYDVKM. This CDR3 region has 15 residues. V lost 4 bases and J lost 7; bases outside the gene matches: 9. The CDR3: CASSSGTGLGQPQHF. CDR3 bases: TGTGCCAGCAGTTCAGGGACAGGCCTCGGCCAGCCCCAGCATTTT.

CDR3 nucleotides: TGTGCCAGCTCACCACAGGGAGTCAATCAGCCCCAGCATTTT. Translation: CASSPQGVNQPQHF. The chain employs TRBV18 and TRBJ1-5; D call uncertain. This CDR3 comprises 14 residues. V lost 1 base to trimming and J lost 3 bases, with 7 bases between them. The germline gives CDR1 KGHSH, CDR2 LQKENI.

This clone was counted only a few times. CDR3 loop: CASSSGQEQNEKLFF. The DNA for the CDR3 is TGCGCCAGCAGTAGTGGACAGGAACAAAATGAAAAACTGTTTTTT. The chain links TRBV10-1 to TRBJ1-4; TRBD1 aligns across 7 bases. V dropped 5 bases and J dropped 5; count of bases not matched to a gene: 8. Germline V gene lookup returns CDR1 WNHNN and CDR2 SYGVQD (reference sequence). The CDR3 is 15 residues long.

The chain carries TRBV5-1 and TRBJ1-1; a weak D match, TRBD1 (6 bases). Germline V gives CDR1 SGHRS, CDR2 YFSETQ. Trimming stripped 0 bases from V and 7 bases from J, with 13 bases between. The CDR3 extends over 14 amino acids. The CDR3 DNA sequence: TGCGCCAGCAGCTTGGTAGCAGGGGTGGTTGAAGCTTTCTTT. Amino acids: CASSLVAGVVEAFF.

This clone has a handful of counts. A read error may account for a junction end that differs from germline. This chain connects TRBV7-7 to TRBJ2-7; possible D gene TRBD1, 6 bases. The germline V gene has CDR1 SSHAT and CDR2 FNYEAQ (reference sequence). The CDR3 has 13 amino acids. The CDR3 nucleotides read TGTGCTAGCAGCATTCAACAGGGCTACGAGCAGTACTTC. Protein product: CASSIQQGYEQYF.

The chain has TRBV29-1 and TRBJ1-1; weak D call: TRBD1 (6 bases). The CDR3 runs 12 residues. Looked up from germline, CDR1 is SQVTM and CDR2 is ANQGSEA. Trimming pared 4 bases from V and 1 base from J, leaving 7 bases between. The CDR3 nucleotides read TGCAGCGTTGTGGGGGCGAACACTGAAGCTTTCTTT. It yields the protein CSVVGANTEAFF.

The chain combines TRBV29-1 with TRBJ2-1; TRBD2 matches at 10 bases. V dropped 0 bases and J dropped 7; count of bases not matched to a gene: 3. This CDR3 spans 14 amino acids. Germline V gene lookup returns CDR1 SQVTM and CDR2 ANQGSEA. CDR3: CSVEDIAGGNEQFF. The CDR3 DNA reads as TGCAGCGTTGAAGACATAGCGGGAGGTAATGAGCAGTTCTTC.

The chain carries TRBV6-6 and TRBJ2-2, with TRBD1 identical over 7 bases. The CDR3 covers 16 residues. Germline V gene sequence: CDR1 MNHNY, CDR2 SVGAGI (reference sequence). J was trimmed by 2 bases and V by 4 bases; bases with no gene match: 7. The CDR3, as DNA: TGTGCCAGCAGTTCGAACAGGGGCCTAAACACCGGGGAGCTGTTTTTT. Residues: CASSSNRGLNTGELFF.

The sample holds a few counts of this clone. The chain recombines TRBV19 with TRBJ2-7; 7 bases map to TRBD1. The CDR3 covers 14 residues. Trimming took 5 bases from V and 5 from J; bases not matched to a gene: 9. Germline CDR1 LNHDA, CDR2 SQIVND (reference sequence). The CDR3 loop is CASSFGQVYNEQYF. The CDR3 DNA follows: TGTGCCAGTAGTTTCGGACAGGTGTACAACGAGCAGTACTTC.

This chain connects TRBV7-2 to TRBJ2-1; TRBD1 aligns across 11 bases. Germline V lookup: CDR1 SGHTA, CDR2 FQGNSA. This CDR3 contains 18 residues. Unmatched junction bases numbered 13, after V lost 3 bases and J lost 6 bases. This chain's CDR3 is CASSFNPPGTGGRNEQFF. DNA of the CDR3: TGTGCCAGCAGCTTCAACCCGCCCGGGACAGGGGGTCGCAATGAGCAGTTCTTC.